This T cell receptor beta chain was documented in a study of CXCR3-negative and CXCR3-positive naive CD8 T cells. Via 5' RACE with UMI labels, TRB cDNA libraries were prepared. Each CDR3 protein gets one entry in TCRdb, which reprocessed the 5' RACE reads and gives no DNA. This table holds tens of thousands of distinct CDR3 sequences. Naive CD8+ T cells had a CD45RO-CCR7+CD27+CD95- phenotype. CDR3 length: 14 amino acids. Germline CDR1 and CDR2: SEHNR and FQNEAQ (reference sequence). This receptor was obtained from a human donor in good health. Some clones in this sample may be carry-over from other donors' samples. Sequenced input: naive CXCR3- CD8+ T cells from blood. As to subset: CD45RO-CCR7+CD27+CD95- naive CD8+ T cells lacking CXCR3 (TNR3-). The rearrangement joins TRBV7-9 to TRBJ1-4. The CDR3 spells CASSSTSDGEKLFF.